The entry below describes one T cell receptor beta chain. What it binds is not known. The sample comes from a study of cytomegalovirus exposure and HLA in healthy donors. The overall study: Most donors, 81% of 350 to 450 genotyped, fell in the Caucasian-associated ancestry cluster.

PCR primers comprised 60 Vbeta and 13 Jbeta primers. Libraries were prepared by immunoSEQ multiplex PCR; TCRdb keeps only in-frame clonotypes and omits some of them. This table holds approximately 100,000 clones, 50% to 75% found once. Study-level findings and limits: Rare TCR sequences dominated, though some public TCRs recurred in many donors. Analyses of presence/absence relied on an assumption of roughly uniform sequencing depth across donors.

The CDR3 length is 15 residues. With 1 base clipped from V and 2 bases from J, the junction kept 2 bases outside the gene matches. In germline, CDR1 is MGHRA, CDR2 YSYEKL. This receptor was identified in a man under 40 in good health and CMV-seronegative. V and J are TRBV4-1 and TRBJ1-5, with TRBD1 identical over 7 bases. Sequencing was performed on PBMCs. This CDR3 reads CASSQGGTGNQPQHF. CDR3 DNA: TGCGCCAGCAGCCAAGGGGGGACAGGCAATCAGCCCCAGCATTTT.